These 24 T cell receptor beta chains came from one sample sequenced in a study of cytomegalovirus exposure and HLA in healthy donors (dated by TCRdb to about 2017). Library preparation used the immunoSEQ multiplex PCR assay. The multiplex PCR relied on a mix of 60 forward primers for TCR Vbeta segments and 13 reverse primers for TCR Jbeta segments. What TCRdb holds here is the immuneACCESS table cut down to in-frame rearrangements. Part of the clones is not present; checked against another copy, under half of the missing clones reflect an unresolved V gene, and the others are unexplained. The sample profile shows hundreds of thousands of clones; more than 55% of them were found once. The ten largest clonotypes hold under 2.5% of the sample. Sequenced input: PBMCs. All receptors come from a female donor in good health and CMV-seronegative.

This chain joins TRBV27 and TRBJ2-7; D perhaps matches TRBD2 (6 bases). Germline V gene sequence: CDR1 MNHEY, CDR2 SMNVEV (reference sequence). The V end was cut by 2 bases, the J end by 1 base, with 12 bases between. The CDR3 consists of 15 residues. The DNA of the CDR3 is TGTGCCAGCAGTTTAATTCCCGGGGGATCCTACGAGCAGTACTTC. This translates into CASSLIPGGSYEQYF.

V usage is TRBV28 and J usage is TRBJ2-7, with TRBD2 as a possible D gene (6 bases). Germline V gene sequence: CDR1 MDHEN, CDR2 SYDVKM. V dropped 6 bases and J dropped 4 bases, with 16 bases sitting between them. This CDR3 is 14 amino acids long. The CDR3 coding sequence is TGTGCCAGCAGGGTGGGAGGAGGTAGTTACGAGCAGTACTTC. It specifies CASRVGGGSYEQYF.

V gene TRBV5-1 combines with J gene TRBJ2-5; 7 bases fit TRBD1. Germline-derived CDR1 and CDR2 are SGHRS and YFSETQ. V was pared by 2 bases and J by 2 bases, with 9 bases of the junction left unmatched. This CDR3 has 16 residues. The CDR3 sequence is CASSFLTGNIQETQYF. DNA for the CDR3: TGCGCCAGCAGCTTCTTGACAGGGAACATTCAAGAGACCCAGTACTTC.

The sample holds a few counts of this clone. The same CDR3 also results from other DNA sequences found in this sample. This chain connects TRBV7-9 to TRBJ1-1; D ambiguous. In germline, CDR1 is SEHNR, CDR2 FQNEAQ (reference sequence). V was cut by 4 bases and J by 7 bases, with 4 bases left in between. This CDR3 contains 10 residues. The CDR3 spells CASSSFEAFF. CDR3 DNA: TGTGCCAGCAGCTCCTTTGAAGCTTTCTTT.

This sequence joins TRBV5-1 and TRBJ2-7, with 10 bases that match TRBD2. Losses at the gene ends were 3 bases for V and 6 bases for J; bases not matched to a gene: 6. Germline values: CDR1 SGHRS, CDR2 YFSETQ. This CDR3 comprises 14 residues. CDR3: CASSSLAGASEQYF. DNA for the CDR3: TGCGCCAGCAGCTCCCTAGCGGGAGCGTCCGAGCAGTACTTC.

J is TRBJ2-5 and V is TRBV11-1, with D possibly being TRBD2 (6 bases). The DNA end lines up better with TRBJ2-7; the J call may be wrong. This CDR3 comprises 14 residues. Per germline, CDR1 SGHAT and CDR2 FQDESV (reference sequence). CDR3 loop: CASSLMTSSYEQYF. The CDR3 DNA is TGTGCCAGCAGCCTTATGACTAGCTCCTACGAGCAGTACTTC.

V and J are TRBV2 and TRBJ1-6, with D unresolved. The CDR3 sequence is 15 residues long. CDR1 and CDR2 (germline): SNHLY, FYNNEI. V lost 2 bases to trimming and J lost 10 bases, with 15 bases between them. CDR3 region: CASSEQHLKSSPLHF. The CDR3 bases are TGTGCCAGCAGTGAACAACATCTGAAATCCTCACCCCTCCACTTT.

This chain links TRBV19 with TRBJ2-3; maybe TRBD1 (5 bases). Between the trimmed V and J ends, which lost 5 bases and 5 bases, there was a span of 14 bases. The germline V gene encodes CDR1 LNHDA and CDR2 SQIVND (reference sequence). The CDR3 loop spans 14 amino acids. The CDR3 nucleotides are TGTGCCAGTAGTCTCGACAGTTTGGGAGATACGCAGTATTTT. It encodes CASSLDSLGDTQYF. Full variable domain (rest looked up from reference TRBV19 and TRBJ2-3): DGGITQSPKYLFRKEGQNVTLSCEQNLNHDAMYWYRQDPGQGLRLIYYSQIVNDFQKGDIAEGYSVSREKKESFPLTVTSAQKNPTAFYLCASSLDSLGDTQYFGPGTRLTVL.

The chain is built from TRBV7-3 and TRBJ1-2; no firm D call. This CDR3 comprises 17 residues. V shed 5 bases and J shed 1 base, with 20 bases lying between them. Germline V gene sequence: CDR1 SGHTA, CDR2 FQGTGA. The CDR3 loop reads CASSLRPVGEGNYGYTF. Written as DNA, the CDR3 is TGTGCCAGCAGCCTCCGACCCGTTGGTGAGGGTAACTATGGCTACACCTTC.

The chain recombines TRBV28 with TRBJ1-2; 7 bases are shared with TRBD1. Germline trimming cut 10 bases from V and 0 bases from J; bases unmatched to any gene: 11. The length of the CDR3 is 15 residues. CDR1 and CDR2 (germline): MDHEN, SYDVKM. CDR3 sequence reads: CATPTRQGANYGYTF. The CDR3 nucleotides are TGTGCCACTCCGACCCGACAGGGCGCTAACTATGGCTACACCTTC.

The chain combines TRBV28 with TRBJ2-5; TRBD2 might be the D (7 bases). The CDR3 has 14 amino acids. Germline V CDR1 and CDR2: MDHEN, SYDVKM. Trimming pared 4 bases from V and 4 bases from J, leaving 13 bases between. The chain's CDR3 is CASSSPAGAETQYF. CDR3 DNA sequence: TGTGCCAGCAGTTCGCCCGCGGGGGCAGAGACCCAGTACTTC.

Only one count was recorded for this clone. V usage is TRBV5-4 and J usage is TRBJ2-1; 9 bases are a match to TRBD2. This CDR3 comprises 17 residues. CDR1 SGHNT and CDR2 YYREEE come from the germline V gene (reference sequence). Unmatched junction bases numbered 8, after V lost 4 bases and J lost 0 bases. Here the CDR3 reads CASSPGTSRVSYNEQFF. The CDR3 nucleotides read TGTGCCAGCAGCCCCGGGACTAGCCGTGTCTCCTACAATGAGCAGTTCTTC. Based on the CDR3 plus reference TRBV5-4 and TRBJ2-1, the full variable domain is ETGVTQSPTHLIKTRGQQVTLRCSSQSGHNTVSWYQQALGQGPQFIFQYYREEENGRGNFPPRFSGLQFPNYSSELNVNALELDDSALYLCASSPGTSRVSYNEQFFGPGTRLTVL.

This chain connects TRBV7-9 to TRBJ2-7, with TRBD2 matching over 9 bases. CDR1 SEHNR and CDR2 FQNEAQ come from the germline V gene (reference sequence). The CDR3 contains 17 residues. V lost 0 bases and J lost 0; bases outside the gene matches: 6. The CDR3 region is CASSLALAGGSSYEQYF. The CDR3 bases are TGTGCCAGCAGCTTAGCGCTGGCGGGAGGGAGCTCCTACGAGCAGTACTTC. Combining the CDR3 with reference TRBV7-9 and TRBJ2-7 gives the whole variable domain DTGVSQNPRHKITKRGQNVTFRCDPISEHNRLYWYRQTLGQGPEFLTYFQNEAQLEKSRLLSDRFSAERPKGSFSTLEIQRTEQGDSAMYLCASSLALAGGSSYEQYFGPGTRLTVT.

The rearrangement uses TRBV7-2 and TRBJ1-3, with TRBD1 as a possible D gene (5 bases). Trimming removed 5 bases at V and 2 bases at J, with 13 bases between. CDR1 and CDR2 from the germline V gene are SGHTA and FQGNSA. This CDR3 is built from 15 residues. The CDR3: CASSRQDSPGNTIYF. In DNA form, the CDR3 reads TGTGCCAGCAGCCGCCAAGACAGTCCTGGAAACACCATATATTTT.

In its sample, this clone was seen a few times. The chain carries TRBV9 and TRBJ2-1; no clear D gene. The CDR3 loop spans 12 amino acids. Germline V gene data show CDR1 as SGDLS and CDR2 as YYNGEE. V was shortened by 4 bases and J by 8 bases, with 10 bases between the two germline ends. In nucleotides, the CDR3 is TGTGCCAGCAGCCCCCCCGGGTATGAGCAGTTCTTC. Translated, it gives CASSPPGYEQFF.

This rearrangement joins TRBV7-9 to TRBJ2-7; 9 bases map to TRBD1. V was clipped by 4 bases and J by 3 bases; unmatched bases: 10. Germline V CDR1 and CDR2: SEHNR, FQNEAQ (reference sequence). The CDR3 runs to 16 residues. The CDR3 reads CASSSPPGQGYYEQYF. Written as DNA, the CDR3 is TGTGCCAGCAGCTCCCCTCCGGGACAGGGATACTACGAGCAGTACTTC.

Written as DNA, the CDR3 is TGTGCCAGCAGCTTTCGGGGTGATGGAAACACCATATATTTT. Translation gives CASSFRGDGNTIYF. The chain is built from TRBV5-4 and TRBJ1-3; D gene unclear. This CDR3 has 14 amino acids. Trimming left V 2 bases short and J 3 bases short, with 9 bases between. The germline V gene encodes CDR1 SGHNT and CDR2 YYREEE (reference sequence).

The chain employs TRBV2 and TRBJ1-1, with 8 positions matching TRBD1. CDR3 length: 14 residues. V gave up 6 bases and J gave up 3 bases; unmatched junction bases: 6. Germline CDR1 is SNHLY and CDR2 is FYNNEI. As DNA, the CDR3 is TGTGCCAGCAGGGGGACAGGTGGGGACACTGAAGCTTTCTTT. Translation: CASRGTGGDTEAFF. The full variable domain, in which reference TRBV2 and TRBJ1-1 provide the parts outside the CDR3, is EPEVTQTPSHQVTQMGQEVILRCVPISNHLYFYWYRQILGQKVEFLVSFYNNEISEKSEIFDDQFSVERPDGSNFTLKIRSTKLEDSAMYFCASRGTGGDTEAFFGQGTRLTVV.

The rearrangement links TRBV6-1 to TRBJ1-3; D not resolved. Deletions cut 1 base from V and 9 bases from J, with 10 bases between. This CDR3 contains 13 residues. The germline gives CDR1 MNHNS, CDR2 SASEGT. The CDR3 spells CASSEEPGGTIYF. CDR3 coding DNA: TGTGCCAGCAGTGAAGAGCCTGGAGGCACCATATATTTT.

This clone has only one observation. CDR3 sequence: CASSPKGRGYTF. In DNA form, the CDR3 reads TGTGCCAGCTCACCAAAGGGGCGCGGCTACACCTTC. V usage is TRBV18 and J usage is TRBJ1-2; weak D call: TRBD1 (5 bases). V was pared by 2 bases and J by 8 bases, with 9 bases between. Germline CDR1 and CDR2: KGHSH and LQKENI. The CDR3 length is 12 residues.

This clone has just a few counts. This sequence joins TRBV28 and TRBJ1-4, with D perhaps TRBD1 (5 bases). This CDR3 region has 18 residues. With 4 bases removed from V and 3 bases from J, the gap between germline ends came to 21 bases. The V gene's germline CDR1 is MDHEN and CDR2 SYDVKM. CDR3 residues: CASSSIRFQGVANEKLFF. The CDR3 DNA is TGTGCCAGCAGTTCTATACGATTTCAGGGTGTAGCTAATGAAAAACTGTTTTTT.

V is TRBV4-2 and J is TRBJ2-3; 9 bases line up with TRBD2. The CDR3 is made up of 19 amino acids. The V segment lost 4 bases and the J segment 1 base; nucleotides outside the gene matches: 15. From germline, CDR1 is LGHNA and CDR2 YNFKEQ. For the CDR3, the DNA is TGTGCCAGCAGCCTGTCATTCCGGCTGGCTAGCGGGGGCACAGATACGCAGTATTTT. Translating gives CASSLSFRLASGGTDTQYF.

The chain uses TRBV19 and TRBJ1-5; D might be TRBD1 (5 bases). The CDR3 sequence is 14 residues long. Trimming pared 6 bases from V and 0 bases from J, leaving 9 bases between. Per the germline V gene, CDR1 is LNHDA and CDR2 is SQIVND (reference sequence). CDR3 sequence: CASSTTGSNQPQHF. The CDR3 DNA reads as TGTGCCAGTAGCACAACAGGTAGCAATCAGCCCCAGCATTTT.

The chain links TRBV11-2 to TRBJ2-7, with 7 nucleotides matching TRBD1. Germline-derived CDR1 and CDR2 are SGHAT and FQNNGV. The ends lost 3 bases at V and 2 bases at J; junction bases unmatched: 4. The CDR3 runs 14 residues. CDR3 loop: CASSFRDSAYEQYF. Here the CDR3 DNA reads TGTGCCAGCAGCTTTAGGGACAGTGCCTACGAGCAGTACTTC. The full variable domain, in which reference TRBV11-2 and TRBJ2-7 provide the parts outside the CDR3, is EAGVAQSPRYKIIEKRQSVAFWCNPISGHATLYWYQQILGQGPKLLIQFQNNGVVDDSQLPKDRFSAERLKGVDSTLKIQPAKLEDSAVYLCASSFRDSAYEQYFGPGTRLTVT.